This T cell receptor (beta chain) came from a study of technical replicates of blood from a few donors. The method was immunoSEQ multiplex PCR; TCRdb's version includes in-frame clones alone and lacks a portion of them. The sample holds 70,000 to 80,000 clones, nearly 98% seen once. Material for sequencing was T cells isolated from PBMCs. The clonotype originates from a human donor in good health.

The chain's CDR3 is CAIRDTTDTQYF. The CDR3 region has the DNA TGTGCCATCAGGGACACCACAGATACGCAGTATTTT. The V and J genes are TRBV10-3 and TRBJ2-3; possibly TRBD1 for D (5 bases). Per the germline V gene, CDR1 is ENHRY and CDR2 is SYGVKD. V was pared by 6 bases and J by 2 bases, with 6 bases between. The CDR3 totals 12 residues.